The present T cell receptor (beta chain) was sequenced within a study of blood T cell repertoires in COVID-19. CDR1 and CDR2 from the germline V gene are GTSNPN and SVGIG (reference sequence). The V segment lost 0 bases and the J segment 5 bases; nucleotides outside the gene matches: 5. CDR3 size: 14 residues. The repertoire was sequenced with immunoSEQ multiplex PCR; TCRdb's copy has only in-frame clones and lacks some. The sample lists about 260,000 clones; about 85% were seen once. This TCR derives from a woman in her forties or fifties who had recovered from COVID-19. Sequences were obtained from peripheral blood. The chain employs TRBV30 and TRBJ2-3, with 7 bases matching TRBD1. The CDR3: CAWSVTGKEDTQYF. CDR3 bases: TGTGCCTGGAGTGTGACAGGGAAAGAAGATACGCAGTATTTT. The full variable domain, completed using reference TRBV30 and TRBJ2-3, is SQTIHQWPATLVQPVGSPLSLECTVEGTSNPNLYWYRQAAGRGLQLLFYSVGIGQISSEVPQNLSASRPQDRQFILSSKKLLLSDSGFYLCAWSVTGKEDTQYFGPGTRLTVL.